Below, one T cell receptor (beta chain) is given with its context. The entry originates in a study of blood T cell repertoires in COVID-19. Study information: Acute and convalescent COVID-19 specimens originated in the United States, Italy and Spain. The cDNA or gDNA used as material had been derived from T cells, B-cell-depleted T cells, or PBMCs.

In the study's own analysis: Reference gene primer amplification yielded estimated nucleated cell counts. Method: immunoSEQ multiplex PCR; TCRdb's copy keeps in-frame clones and lacks some. From that table come the V and J calls and clone size; the DNA was used to work out D and trimming. Counted here are 300,000 to 350,000 clones, about 90% occurring once; the ten biggest clones make up 2.9%. This CDR3 has 14 residues. V lost 1 base and J 4 bases, leaving 11 bases between the germline ends. Germline assignment: CDR1 SGHAT and CDR2 FQNNGV. The origin of this receptor is a young woman with COVID-19, enrolled during active disease. The gene calls are TRBV11-2 and TRBJ2-7, with TRBD2 as a possible D gene (6 bases). What was sequenced was peripheral blood. DNA of the CDR3: TGTGCCAGCAGCTTAGTCGCTAGCGCTTACGAGCAGTACTTC. As protein: CASSLVASAYEQYF.